The sequence of this T cell receptor (beta chain) was determined in a study of blood T cell repertoires in COVID-19. J lost 6 bases, V lost 3 bases, and 1 base had no gene match. Germline CDR1 is SEHNR and CDR2 is FQNEAQ (reference sequence). This CDR3 comprises 13 residues. Original processing notes: Amplifying reference gene primers gave estimates of nucleated cell counts. The assay was immunoSEQ multiplex PCR, and TCRdb's table has in-frame clones only and misses some. That table supplies the V and J calls and clone size; D and trimming were determined from the DNA. The table has about 60,000 clones, more than 85% seen once.

The chain uses TRBV7-9 and TRBJ2-7; 11 bases agree with TRBD2. This TCR was sampled from a man in his sixties with acute or convalescent COVID-19. The sample consisted of peripheral blood. For the CDR3, the DNA is TGTGCCAGCAGCTTCCTAGCGGGAGGCGAGCAGTACTTC. It specifies CASSFLAGGEQYF. Full variable domain (remainder filled in from reference TRBV7-9 and TRBJ2-7): DTGVSQNPRHKITKRGQNVTFRCDPISEHNRLYWYRQTLGQGPEFLTYFQNEAQLEKSRLLSDRFSAERPKGSFSTLEIQRTEQGDSAMYLCASSFLAGGEQYFGPGTRLTVT.